A selection of T cell receptor beta chains follows, all from one sample in a study of blood T cell repertoires in COVID-19. Data came from immunoSEQ multiplex PCR; TCRdb stores just in-frame clones and leaves some out. The sample carries 270,000 or so clones, 84% recorded once. Material for sequencing was peripheral blood. These receptors were obtained from a human donor in a cohort sampled during active COVID-19. CDR3s include the opening cysteine and the closing phenylalanine or tryptophan. The D gene is left open where the match is weak. Some rows have no size entry. The others give once, few or many, or a class for an expanded clone.

clone_size j_call v_call d_call cdr3_nt cdr3_aa
once TRBJ2-7 TRBV29-1 NA TGCAGCGTGTTCGCGACTAGGTCAGGGTTAGACGAGCAGTACTTC CSVFATRSGLDEQYF
NA TRBJ1-5 TRBV28 TRBD1 TGTGCCAGCAGTTTAGGCACAGGGGGCTTCAGCAATCAGCCCCAGCATTTT CASSLGTGGFSNQPQHF
NA TRBJ1-2 TRBV24-1 NA TGTGCCACCAGTGATCCCTCCCCGGGGAGCTATGGCTACACCTTC CATSDPSPGSYGYTF
NA TRBJ2-2 TRBV29-1 NA TGCAGCGTTGCGTGGAACACCGGGGAGCTGTTTTTT CSVAWNTGELFF
NA TRBJ2-1 TRBV10-1 NA TGCGCCAGCTCTGAGGGAGTGGTCTCCTACAATGAGCAGTTCTTC CASSEGVVSYNEQFF
NA TRBJ1-4 TRBV18 NA TGTGCCAGCTCAATACAGTCGAGAAATGAAAAACTGTTTTTT CASSIQSRNEKLFF
NA TRBJ2-1 TRBV7-6 NA TGTGCCAGCAGCGCCGACAGTCTAGCGCAAATATACAATGAGCAGTTCTTC CASSADSLAQIYNEQFF
NA TRBJ2-3 TRBV3-1/TRBV3-2 NA TGTGCCAGCAGCCACCGGACAGTAATTGGGGCTTATACGCAGTATTTT CASSHRTVIGAYTQYF
NA TRBJ2-3 TRBV7-3 NA TGTGCCAGCAGCTTTGGGGCTAGCGCAGATACGCAGTATTTT CASSFGASADTQYF
NA TRBJ1-2 TRBV9 NA TGTGCCAGCAGCGTCGCCGCGGTCTGGGGCAACTATGGCTACACCTTC CASSVAAVWGNYGYTF
NA TRBJ2-6 TRBV18 NA TGTGCCAGCTCACCACCGGGGGCGCTCTCTGGGGCCAACGTCCTGACTTTC CASSPPGALSGANVLTF
NA TRBJ1-2 TRBV7-9 TRBD1 TGTGCCAGCTTTGGGACAGGGAGGGACTATGGCTACACCTTC CASFGTGRDYGYTF
few TRBJ1-3 TRBV28 NA TGTGCCAGCTCCTCCCTAAGCTCTGGAAACACCATATATTTT CASSSLSSGNTIYF
NA TRBJ1-4 TRBV5-1 TRBD1 TGCGCCAGCAGCTTGGGGCAGGGGGGCGCCACAACTAATGAAAAACTGTTTTTT CASSLGQGGATTNEKLFF
NA TRBJ2-7 TRBV5-1 TRBD1 TGCGCCAGCAGTCTTGGCCAGGGACAGGGGCTCTACGAGCAGTACTTC CASSLGQGQGLYEQYF
NA TRBJ1-6 TRBV7-2 TRBD1 TGTGCCAGCAGCCCGACAGGGACCAATAATTCACCCCTCCACTTT CASSPTGTNNSPLHF
NA TRBJ1-1 TRBV3-1/TRBV3-2 NA TGTGCCAGCAGTCCCCCCTTATACAGACAGAACACTGAAGCTTTCTTT CASSPPLYRQNTEAFF
NA TRBJ2-1 TRBV24-1 TRBD2 TGTGCCACCAGTGATGGTCTAGCGGACAATGAGCAGTTCTTC CATSDGLADNEQFF
NA TRBJ2-1 TRBV6-6 NA TGTGCCAGCGGGTTTTCACGAGACAGAAATGAGCAGTTCTTC CASGFSRDRNEQFF
NA TRBJ2-4 TRBV12-2 NA TGTGCAAGTCGCTCCACCCCCCAGGGGAGTTTCAAAAACATTCAGTACTTC CASRSTPQGSFKNIQYF
NA TRBJ1-1 TRBV28 TRBD1 TGTGCCAGCAGTCCTCCTGACAGGGGATTCACTGAAGCTTTCTTT CASSPPDRGFTEAFF
NA TRBJ1-4 TRBV29-1 NA TGCAGCGTTGGGGCGGGAGGGCGCGGTGAAAAACTGTTTTTT CSVGAGGRGEKLFF
NA TRBJ1-1 TRBV20-1 NA TGCAGTGCTAGTGAAGGGGCAACTGAAGCTTTCTTT CSASEGATEAFF
many TRBJ2-7 TRBV11-2 NA TGTGCCAGCAGCTTCGGGTGGGCCTACGAGCAGTACTTC CASSFGWAYEQYF
NA TRBJ1-1 TRBV7-3 NA TGTGCCAGCAGCTTAAATACCGGGATTGAAGCTTTCTTT CASSLNTGIEAFF
NA TRBJ2-7 TRBV27 TRBD1 TGTGCCAGCAGTTTAACTGGGACAGGGAGGCTATTCGAGCAGTACTTC CASSLTGTGRLFEQYF
NA TRBJ2-1 TRBV6-4 TRBD2 TGTGCCAGCGGCGCGACTAGCGGAGCCTACAATGAGCAGTTCTTC CASGATSGAYNEQFF
NA TRBJ1-6 TRBV19 NA TGTGCCAGTAGACAGTTCACGGGGTCACCCCTCCACTTT CASRQFTGSPLHF
many TRBJ2-7 TRBV19 NA TGTGCCAGTAGTTGGACTCCCACCTACGAGCAGTACTTC CASSWTPTYEQYF
few TRBJ1-5 TRBV7-8 TRBD1 TGTGCCAGCAGCGGACAGGGGAGAGTGGAGCCCCAGCATTTT CASSGQGRVEPQHF
once TRBJ2-7 TRBV5-1 NA TGCGCCAGCAGTCCCCCTTTGGGAGCTATGTCCGAGCAGTACTTC CASSPPLGAMSEQYF
NA TRBJ2-7 TRBV11-2 TRBD2 TGTGCCAGCAGCTTATACGGGGGGGGAAACTCCTACGAGCAGTACTTC CASSLYGGGNSYEQYF
NA TRBJ2-1 TRBV11-2 NA TGTGCCAGCAGCCCACGACAGGTTCTAAGGAACAATGAGCAGTTCTTC CASSPRQVLRNNEQFF
NA TRBJ1-6 TRBV5-6 NA TGTGCCAGCAGCGTAACCGAGGGCCTCAGCGGGAATTCACCCCTCCACTTT CASSVTEGLSGNSPLHF
NA TRBJ1-1 TRBV19 NA TGTGCCAGTAGTATAGGAGGGTTCACTGAAGCTTTCTTT CASSIGGFTEAFF
NA TRBJ1-1 TRBV6-5 TRBD1 TGTGCCAGCAGTTCGGGACAGGGTTTCACTGAAGCTTTCTTT CASSSGQGFTEAFF
NA TRBJ2-7 TRBV9 TRBD1 TGTGCCAGCAGCGCGGGACAGGGGGCGGGTGAGCAGTACTTC CASSAGQGAGEQYF
NA TRBJ2-2 TRBV6-2/TRBV6-3 TRBD1 TGTGCCAGCAGTGGACAGGGGGACACCGGGGAGCTGTTTTTT CASSGQGDTGELFF
NA TRBJ2-7 TRBV7-9 TRBD1 TGTGCCAGCAGCCCCGGGACAGGGGCGGCCTACGAGCAGTACTTC CASSPGTGAAYEQYF
NA TRBJ2-5 TRBV5-4 TRBD2 TGTGCCAGCAGCTTTGTAGCGGGGGAAGAGACCCAGTACTTC CASSFVAGEETQYF